This T cell receptor (beta chain) comes out of a study of blood T cell repertoires in COVID-19. About the research overall: Samples taken during acute and convalescent COVID-19 were collected in the United States, Italy and Spain. The analysed material was cDNA or gDNA that came from T cells, B-cell-depleted T cells, or PBMCs.

Original processing notes: Amplified reference gene primers provided the basis for estimating nucleated cell counts. Using immunoSEQ multiplex PCR, the repertoire was profiled, and TCRdb retains in-frame clones only, with some absent. For V, J and clone size, that table is used; D and trimming come from the DNA. The sample holds about 160,000 clones, approximately 80% seen once. This CDR3 has 11 residues. CDR1 is SEHNR, CDR2 FQNEAQ, per germline (reference sequence). Trimming shortened V by 5 bases and J by 9 bases, and 8 bases separated the two germline ends. This chain links TRBV7-9 with TRBJ2-4, with unresolved D. Material: peripheral blood. This clonotype originated in a woman at least 80 years old with active or convalescent COVID-19. For the CDR3, the DNA is TGTGCCAGCAGCGTCACAAGCATTCAGTACTTC. This encodes CASSVTSIQYF.